This T cell receptor beta chain appears in the sequencing data of a study of T cells after posttransplantation cyclophosphamide. General study findings and limits: Later blood repertoires were often dominated by clones from the donor CD8+ memory compartment. Blood and skin or GI T cell repertoires showed limited TRB overlap.

CDR1 is MNHEY and CDR2 is SMNVEV in the germline V gene (reference sequence). This CDR3 has 13 residues. Trimming pared 8 bases from V and 7 bases from J, leaving 12 bases between. Sequenced by immunoSEQ multiplex PCR; TCRdb stores in-frame clones only, minus some. The repertoire holds some 16,000 clones, roughly 80% seen once, with roughly 31% in the top ten. On this clone itself: Its cognate antigen is unknown.

A marrow graft followed busulfan-fludarabine conditioning, with cyclophosphamide on days +3 and +4. This sequence was found in a female patient aged 40 to 50 who received an allogeneic stem cell transplant from a related donor, was CMV-positive, and had no GVHD. A share of the T cells may be of graft donor origin. The sequences come from CD8+ T cells sorted from PBMCs, collected about 1,900 days after a stem cell transplant with posttransplant cyclophosphamide. The gene calls are TRBV27 and TRBJ1-6, with D uncertain. This CDR3 is CASGSAENSPLHF. The CDR3 bases are TGTGCCAGCGGGTCGGCGGAAAATTCACCCCTCCACTTT.